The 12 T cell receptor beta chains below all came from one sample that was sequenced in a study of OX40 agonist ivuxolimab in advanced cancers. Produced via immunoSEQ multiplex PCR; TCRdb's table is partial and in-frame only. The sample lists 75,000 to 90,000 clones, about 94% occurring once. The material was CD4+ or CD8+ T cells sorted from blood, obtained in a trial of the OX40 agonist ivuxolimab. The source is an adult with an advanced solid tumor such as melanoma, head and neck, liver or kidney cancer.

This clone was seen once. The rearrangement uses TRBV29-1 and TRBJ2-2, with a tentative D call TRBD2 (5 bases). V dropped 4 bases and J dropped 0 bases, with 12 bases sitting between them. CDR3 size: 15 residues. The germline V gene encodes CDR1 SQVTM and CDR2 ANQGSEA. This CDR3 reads CSVAFPGTNTGELFF. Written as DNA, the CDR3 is TGCAGCGTTGCGTTTCCGGGAACGAACACCGGGGAGCTGTTTTTT.

The CDR3 loop reads CASSQVRGMNTEAFF. CDR3 coding DNA: TGTGCCAGCAGCCAAGTTCGAGGGATGAACACTGAAGCTTTCTTT. This chain connects TRBV4-2 to TRBJ1-1; unclear D gene. Trimming took 1 base from V and 0 from J, leaving 9 bases between them. Germline CDR1 and CDR2: LGHNA and YNFKEQ. The CDR3 spans 15 residues.

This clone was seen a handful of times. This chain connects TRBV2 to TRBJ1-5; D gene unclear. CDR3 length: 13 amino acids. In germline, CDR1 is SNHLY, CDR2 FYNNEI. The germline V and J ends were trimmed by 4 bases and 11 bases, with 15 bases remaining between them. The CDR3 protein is CASSGRPAGAQHF. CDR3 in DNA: TGTGCCAGCAGTGGGAGGCCTGCAGGAGCCCAGCATTTT.

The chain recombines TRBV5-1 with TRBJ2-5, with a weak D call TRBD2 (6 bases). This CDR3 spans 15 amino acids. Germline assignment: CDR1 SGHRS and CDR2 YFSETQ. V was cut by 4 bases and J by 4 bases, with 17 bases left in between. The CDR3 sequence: CASSQGQEGGETQYF. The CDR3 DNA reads TGCGCCAGCAGCCAAGGACAAGAGGGAGGAGAGACCCAGTACTTC.

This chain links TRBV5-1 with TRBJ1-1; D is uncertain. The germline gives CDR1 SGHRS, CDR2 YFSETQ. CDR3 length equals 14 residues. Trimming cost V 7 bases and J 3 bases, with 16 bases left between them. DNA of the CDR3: TGCGCCAGCTCACCTCCTAGAACGGACACTGAAGCTTTCTTT. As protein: CASSPPRTDTEAFF.

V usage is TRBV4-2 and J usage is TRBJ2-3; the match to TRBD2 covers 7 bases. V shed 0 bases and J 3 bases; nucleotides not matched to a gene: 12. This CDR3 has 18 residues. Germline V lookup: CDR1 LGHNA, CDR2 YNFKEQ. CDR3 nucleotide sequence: TGTGCCAGCAGCCAAGATTCTGGGAGGGCCTCTCTTACAGATACGCAGTATTTT. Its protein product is CASSQDSGRASLTDTQYF.

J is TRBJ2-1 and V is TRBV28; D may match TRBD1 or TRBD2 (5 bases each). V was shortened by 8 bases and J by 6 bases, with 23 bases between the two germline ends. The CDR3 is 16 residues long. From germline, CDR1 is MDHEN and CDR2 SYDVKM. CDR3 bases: TGTGCCAGCCCCACCCGTCGAGGGGACCCCTCCAATGAGCAGTTCTTC. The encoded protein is CASPTRRGDPSNEQFF.

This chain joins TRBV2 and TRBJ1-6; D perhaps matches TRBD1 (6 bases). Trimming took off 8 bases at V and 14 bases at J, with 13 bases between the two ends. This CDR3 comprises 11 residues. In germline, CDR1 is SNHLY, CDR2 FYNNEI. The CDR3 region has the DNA TGTGCCAGCGGACCAGGGGTGGCCCTCCACTTT. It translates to CASGPGVALHF.

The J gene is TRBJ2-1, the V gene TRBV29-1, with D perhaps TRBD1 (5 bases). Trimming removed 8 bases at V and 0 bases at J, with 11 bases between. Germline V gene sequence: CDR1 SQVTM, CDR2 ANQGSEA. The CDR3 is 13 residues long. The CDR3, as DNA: TGCAGCACAGGCAGTAGCTCCTACAATGAGCAGTTCTTC. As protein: CSTGSSSYNEQFF.

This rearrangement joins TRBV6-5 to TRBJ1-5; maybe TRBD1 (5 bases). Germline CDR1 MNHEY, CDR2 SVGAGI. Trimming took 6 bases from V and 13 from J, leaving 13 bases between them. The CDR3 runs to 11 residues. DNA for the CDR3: TGTGCCAGCAGGACGTTAGGGGTGCAGCATTTT. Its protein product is CASRTLGVQHF.

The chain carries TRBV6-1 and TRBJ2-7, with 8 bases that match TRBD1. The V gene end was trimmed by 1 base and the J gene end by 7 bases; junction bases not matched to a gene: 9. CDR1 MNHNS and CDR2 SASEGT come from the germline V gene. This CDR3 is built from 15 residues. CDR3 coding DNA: TGTGCCAGCAGTGAAGGGACAGGGCCCTGGGGAGAGCAGTACTTC. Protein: CASSEGTGPWGEQYF.

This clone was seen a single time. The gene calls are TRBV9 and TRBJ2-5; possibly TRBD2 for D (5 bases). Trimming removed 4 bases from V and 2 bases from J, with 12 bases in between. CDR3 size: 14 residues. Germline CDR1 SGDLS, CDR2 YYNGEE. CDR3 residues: CASSYGVGQETQYF. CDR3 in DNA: TGTGCCAGCAGCTACGGGGTGGGACAAGAGACCCAGTACTTC.